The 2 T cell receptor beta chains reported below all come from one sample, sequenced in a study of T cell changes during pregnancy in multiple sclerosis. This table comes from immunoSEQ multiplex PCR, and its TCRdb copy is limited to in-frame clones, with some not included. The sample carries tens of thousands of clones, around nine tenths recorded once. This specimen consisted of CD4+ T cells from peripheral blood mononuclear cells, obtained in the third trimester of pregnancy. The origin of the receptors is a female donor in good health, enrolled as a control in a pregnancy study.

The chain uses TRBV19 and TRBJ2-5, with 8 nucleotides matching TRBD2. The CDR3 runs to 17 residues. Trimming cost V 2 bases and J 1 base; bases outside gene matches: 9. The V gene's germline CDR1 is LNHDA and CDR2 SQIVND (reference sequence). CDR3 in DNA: TGTGCCAGTAGTATATTTTCTGGCGGGGGGAGCCAAGAGACCCAGTACTTC. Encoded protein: CASSIFSGGGSQETQYF.

CDR3: CASSIGRQGSGYTF. CDR3 DNA sequence: TGTGCCAGTAGTATAGGTAGACAGGGGAGCGGCTACACCTTC. This chain uses TRBV19 with TRBJ1-2, with 8 bases fitting TRBD1. The CDR3 is 14 amino acids. V was pared by 1 base and J by 8 bases, with 6 bases of the junction left unmatched. Germline V gene lookup returns CDR1 LNHDA and CDR2 SQIVND (reference sequence).